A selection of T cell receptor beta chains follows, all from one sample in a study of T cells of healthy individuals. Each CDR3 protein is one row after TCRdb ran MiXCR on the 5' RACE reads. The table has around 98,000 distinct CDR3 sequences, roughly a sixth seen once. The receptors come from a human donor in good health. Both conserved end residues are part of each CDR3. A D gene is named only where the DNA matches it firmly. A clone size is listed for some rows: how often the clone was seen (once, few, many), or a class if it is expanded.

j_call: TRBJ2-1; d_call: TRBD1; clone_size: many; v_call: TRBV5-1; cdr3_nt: TGCGCCAGCAGCTTGGGTCCAGGGGGCTTAAATGAGCAGTTCTTC; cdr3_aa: CASSLGPGGLNEQFF
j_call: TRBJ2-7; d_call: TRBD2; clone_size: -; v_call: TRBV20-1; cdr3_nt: TGCAGTGCGGGACTAGCGGGAGTCGTCGAGCAGTACTTC; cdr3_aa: CSAGLAGVVEQYF
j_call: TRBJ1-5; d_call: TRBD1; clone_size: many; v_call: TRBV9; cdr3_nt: TGTGCCAGCAGCGCCGGACAGGGCGGTCAGCCCCAGCATTTT; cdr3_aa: CASSAGQGGQPQHF
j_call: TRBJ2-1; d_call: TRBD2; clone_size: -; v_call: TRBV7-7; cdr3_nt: TGTGCTAGCAGCTTAGGTAGCGGGAGCTACAATGAGCAGTTCTTC; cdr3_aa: CASSLGSGSYNEQFF
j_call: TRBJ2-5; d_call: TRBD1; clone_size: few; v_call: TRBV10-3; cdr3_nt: TGTGCCATCAGTTGGGACAGAGAGACCCAGTACTTC; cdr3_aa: CAISWDRETQYF
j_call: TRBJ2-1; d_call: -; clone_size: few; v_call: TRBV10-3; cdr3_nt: TGTGCCATCGGAAACTCCAAGAACATCAATTACAATGAGCAGTTCTTC; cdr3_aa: CAIGNSKNINYNEQFF
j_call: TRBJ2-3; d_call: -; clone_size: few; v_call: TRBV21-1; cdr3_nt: TGTGCCAGCAGCAATTGCGGGGGGGCCACGGATACGCAGTATTTT; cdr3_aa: CASSNCGGATDTQYF
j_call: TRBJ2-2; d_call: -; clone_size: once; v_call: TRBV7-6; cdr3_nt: TGTGCCAGCAGCTTTCCAGGGAAGAAGACCGGGGAGCTGTTTTTT; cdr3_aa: CASSFPGKKTGELFF
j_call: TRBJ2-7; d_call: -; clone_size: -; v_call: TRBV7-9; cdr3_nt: TGTGCCAGCAGCCTTCGCGCCGGGACGTTCTCCTACGAGCAGTACTTC; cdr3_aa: CASSLRAGTFSYEQYF
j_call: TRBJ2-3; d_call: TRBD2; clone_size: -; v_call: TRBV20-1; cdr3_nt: TGCAGTGCTCGATCTAGCGGGGGAGCCACAGATACGCAGTATTTT; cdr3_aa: CSARSSGGATDTQYF
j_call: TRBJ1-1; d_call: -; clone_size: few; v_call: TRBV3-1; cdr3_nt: TGTGCCAGCAGCCAAGTCGGATGGGGAGACACTGAAGCTTTCTTT; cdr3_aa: CASSQVGWGDTEAFF
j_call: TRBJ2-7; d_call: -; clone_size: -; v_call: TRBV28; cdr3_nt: TGTGCCAGCAGTTTGAGAACTTGGGATATACATCTTCGGCCGGTCCCCTTC; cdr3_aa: CASSLRTWDIHLRPVPF
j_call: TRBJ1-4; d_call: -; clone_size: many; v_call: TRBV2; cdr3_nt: TGTGCCAGCAGTCCACCCGGGGGAAAACTGTTTTTT; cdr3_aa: CASSPPGGKLFF
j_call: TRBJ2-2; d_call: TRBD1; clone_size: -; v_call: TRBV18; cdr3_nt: TGTGCCAGCTCACTGGACAGGGGACCGAACACCGGGGAGCTGTTTTTT; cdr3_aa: CASSLDRGPNTGELFF
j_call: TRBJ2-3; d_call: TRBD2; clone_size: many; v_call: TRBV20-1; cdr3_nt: TGCAGTGCTAGCGGACTAGCGGGAGCAGCAGATACGCAGTATTTT; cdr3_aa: CSASGLAGAADTQYF
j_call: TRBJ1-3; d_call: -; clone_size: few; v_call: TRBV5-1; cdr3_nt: TGCGCCAGCAGCCCGGGAGGGGAAGGAAACACCATATATTTT; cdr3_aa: CASSPGGEGNTIYF
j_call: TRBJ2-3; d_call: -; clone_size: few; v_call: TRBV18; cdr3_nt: TGTGCCAGCTCACCACCGGACCAGGGTTCGAGTCATTTT; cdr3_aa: CASSPPDQGSSHF
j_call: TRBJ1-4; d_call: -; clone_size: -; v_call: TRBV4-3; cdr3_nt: TGCGCCAGCAGCCAAGATTTTACAACTAATGAAAAACTGTTTTTT; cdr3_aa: CASSQDFTTNEKLFF
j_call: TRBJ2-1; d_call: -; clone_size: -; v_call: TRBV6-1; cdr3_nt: TGTGCCAGCAGTAGGAAGGGGGAGGACAATGAGCAGTTCTTC; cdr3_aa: CASSRKGEDNEQFF